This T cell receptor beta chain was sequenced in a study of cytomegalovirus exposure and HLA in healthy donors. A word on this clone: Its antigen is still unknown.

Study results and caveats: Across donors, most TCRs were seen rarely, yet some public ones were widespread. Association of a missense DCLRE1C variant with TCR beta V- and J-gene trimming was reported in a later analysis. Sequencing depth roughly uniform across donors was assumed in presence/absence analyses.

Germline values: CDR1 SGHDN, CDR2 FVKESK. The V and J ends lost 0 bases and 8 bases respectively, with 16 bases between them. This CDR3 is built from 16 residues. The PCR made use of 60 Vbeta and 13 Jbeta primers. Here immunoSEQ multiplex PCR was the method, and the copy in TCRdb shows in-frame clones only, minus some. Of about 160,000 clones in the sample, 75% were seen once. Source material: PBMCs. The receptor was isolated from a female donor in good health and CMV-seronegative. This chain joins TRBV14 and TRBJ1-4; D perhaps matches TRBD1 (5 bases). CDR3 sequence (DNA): TGTGCCAGCAGCCAAGAGATTGGGGGGTTGCGAGAAAAACTGTTTTTT. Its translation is CASSQEIGGLREKLFF. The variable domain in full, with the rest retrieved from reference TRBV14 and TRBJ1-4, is EAGVTQFPSHSVIEKGQTVTLRCDPISGHDNLYWYRRVMGKEIKFLLHFVKESKQDESGMPNNRFLAERTGGTYSTLKVQPAELEDSGVYFCASSQEIGGLREKLFFGSGTQLSVL.